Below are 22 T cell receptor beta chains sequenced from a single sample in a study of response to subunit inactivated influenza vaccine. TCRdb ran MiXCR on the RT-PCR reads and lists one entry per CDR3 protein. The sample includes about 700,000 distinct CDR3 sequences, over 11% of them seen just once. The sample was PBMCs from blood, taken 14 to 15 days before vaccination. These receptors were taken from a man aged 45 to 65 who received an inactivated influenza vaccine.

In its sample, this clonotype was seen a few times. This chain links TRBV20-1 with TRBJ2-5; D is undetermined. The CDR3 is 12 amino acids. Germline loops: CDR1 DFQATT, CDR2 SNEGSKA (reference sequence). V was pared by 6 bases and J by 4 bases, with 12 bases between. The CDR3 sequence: CSAPTWGETQYF. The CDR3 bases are TGCAGTGCCCCTACCTGGGGAGAGACCCAGTACTTC.

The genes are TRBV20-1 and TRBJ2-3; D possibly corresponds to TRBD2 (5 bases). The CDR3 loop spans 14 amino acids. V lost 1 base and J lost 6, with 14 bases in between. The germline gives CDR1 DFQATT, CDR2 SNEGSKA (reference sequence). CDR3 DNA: TGCAGTGCTAGAGTGTTCGGGGTTGCGGATACGCAGTATTTT. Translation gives CSARVFGVADTQYF.

The CDR3 region is CASKLGGTCNSPLHF. The CDR3 DNA reads as TGTGCCAGCAAGCTTGGGGGGACCTGTAATTCACCCCTCCACTTT. V usage is TRBV6-1 and J usage is TRBJ1-6, with TRBD1 as a possible D gene (5 bases). CDR1 and CDR2 from the germline V gene are MNHNS and SASEGT. This CDR3 comprises 15 residues. Trimming shortened V by 7 bases and J by 6 bases, and 16 bases separated the two germline ends.

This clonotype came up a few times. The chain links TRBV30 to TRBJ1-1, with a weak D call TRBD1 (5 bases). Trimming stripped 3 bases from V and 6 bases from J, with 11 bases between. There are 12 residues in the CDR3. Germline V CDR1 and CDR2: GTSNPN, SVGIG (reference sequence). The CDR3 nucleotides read TGTGCCTGGAGGGGTGGACACTCTGAAGCTTTCTTT. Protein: CAWRGGHSEAFF.

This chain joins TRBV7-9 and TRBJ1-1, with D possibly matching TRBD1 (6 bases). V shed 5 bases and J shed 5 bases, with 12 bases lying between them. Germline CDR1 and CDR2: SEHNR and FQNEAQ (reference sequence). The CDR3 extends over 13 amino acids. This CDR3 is CASSPLGGTEAFF. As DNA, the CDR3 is TGTGCCAGCAGCCCCTTAGGGGGGACTGAAGCTTTCTTT.

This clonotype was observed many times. DNA of the CDR3: TGTGCCAGCAGCTTGTGGCGGGCCCCGTACAATGAGCAGTTCTTC. Encoded protein: CASSLWRAPYNEQFF. The chain joins TRBV5-6 to TRBJ2-1, with a weak D call TRBD2 (5 bases). Germline CDR1 SGHDT, CDR2 YYEEEE. Trimming cost V 1 base and J 4 bases, with 12 bases left between them. This CDR3 contains 15 residues.

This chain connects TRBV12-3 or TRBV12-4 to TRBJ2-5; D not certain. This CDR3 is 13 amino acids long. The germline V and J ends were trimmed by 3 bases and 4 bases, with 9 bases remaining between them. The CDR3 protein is CASSFWEGETQYF. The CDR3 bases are TGTGCCAGCAGTTTCTGGGAAGGAGAGACCCAGTACTTC.

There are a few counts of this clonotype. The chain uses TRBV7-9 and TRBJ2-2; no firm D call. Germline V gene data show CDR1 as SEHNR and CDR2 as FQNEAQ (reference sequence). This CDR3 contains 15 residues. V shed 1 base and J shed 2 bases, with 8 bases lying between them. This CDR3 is CASSLVLQNTGELFF. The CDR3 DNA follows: TGTGCCAGCAGCTTAGTGCTACAAAACACCGGGGAGCTGTTTTTT. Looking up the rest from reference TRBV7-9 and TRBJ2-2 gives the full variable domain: DTGVSQNPRHKITKRGQNVTFRCDPISEHNRLYWYRQTLGQGPEFLTYFQNEAQLEKSRLLSDRFSAERPKGSFSTLEIQRTEQGDSAMYLCASSLVLQNTGELFFGEGSRLTVL.

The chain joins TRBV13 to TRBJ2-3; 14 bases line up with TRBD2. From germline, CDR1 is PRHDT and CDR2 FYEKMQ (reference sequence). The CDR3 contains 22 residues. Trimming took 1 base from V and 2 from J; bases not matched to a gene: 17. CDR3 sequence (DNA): TGTGCCAGCAGCTTAGCATCAGGCTTCGGACTAGCGGGAGGCTCCCTCACAGATACGCAGTATTTT. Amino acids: CASSLASGFGLAGGSLTDTQYF.

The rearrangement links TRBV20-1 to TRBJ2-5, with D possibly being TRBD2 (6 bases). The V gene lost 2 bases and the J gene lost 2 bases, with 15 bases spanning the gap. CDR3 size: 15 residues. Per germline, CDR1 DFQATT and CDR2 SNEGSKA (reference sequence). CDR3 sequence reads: CSARKSGRTQETQYF. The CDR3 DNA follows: TGCAGTGCTAGAAAGAGCGGGCGGACACAAGAGACCCAGTACTTC.

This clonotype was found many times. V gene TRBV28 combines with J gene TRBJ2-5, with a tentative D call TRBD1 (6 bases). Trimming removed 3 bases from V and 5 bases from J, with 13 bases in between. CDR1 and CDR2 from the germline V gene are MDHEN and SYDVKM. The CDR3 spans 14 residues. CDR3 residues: CASSFYGGRETQYF. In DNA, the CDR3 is TGTGCCAGCAGTTTTTATGGGGGCAGGGAGACCCAGTACTTC.

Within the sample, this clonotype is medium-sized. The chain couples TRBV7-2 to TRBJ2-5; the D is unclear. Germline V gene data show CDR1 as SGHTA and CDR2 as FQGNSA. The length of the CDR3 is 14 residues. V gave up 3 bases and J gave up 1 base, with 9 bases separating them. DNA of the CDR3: TGTGCCAGCAGCTTGAACCCGTTCCAAGAGACCCAGTACTTC. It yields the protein CASSLNPFQETQYF.

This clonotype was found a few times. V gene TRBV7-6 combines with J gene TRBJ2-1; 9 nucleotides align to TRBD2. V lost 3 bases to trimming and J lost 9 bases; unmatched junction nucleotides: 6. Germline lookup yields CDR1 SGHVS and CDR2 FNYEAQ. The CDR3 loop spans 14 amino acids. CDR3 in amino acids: CASSLGGRVFEQFF. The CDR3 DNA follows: TGTGCCAGCAGCTTGGGCGGGAGGGTCTTTGAGCAGTTCTTC.

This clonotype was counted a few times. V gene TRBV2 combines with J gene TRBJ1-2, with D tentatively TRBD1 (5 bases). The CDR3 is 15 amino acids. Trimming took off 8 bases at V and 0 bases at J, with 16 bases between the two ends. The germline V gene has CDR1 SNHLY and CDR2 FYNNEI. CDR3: CASSEGILANYGYTF. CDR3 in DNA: TGTGCCAGCTCCGAGGGGATACTAGCTAACTATGGCTACACCTTC.

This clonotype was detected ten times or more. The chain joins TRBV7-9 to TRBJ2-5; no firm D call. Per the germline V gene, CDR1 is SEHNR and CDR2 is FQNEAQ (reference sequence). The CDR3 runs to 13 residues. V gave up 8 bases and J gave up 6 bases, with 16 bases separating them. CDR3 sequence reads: CASSIDDGQTQYF. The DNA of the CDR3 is TGTGCCAGCTCCATCGATGACGGGCAGACCCAGTACTTC.

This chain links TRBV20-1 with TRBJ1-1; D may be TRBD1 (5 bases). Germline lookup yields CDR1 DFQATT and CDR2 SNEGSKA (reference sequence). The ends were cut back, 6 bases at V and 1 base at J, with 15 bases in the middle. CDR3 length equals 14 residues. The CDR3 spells CSARTGGTNTEAFF. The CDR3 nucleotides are TGCAGTGCCCGGACCGGAGGGACGAACACTGAAGCTTTCTTT.

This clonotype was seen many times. CDR3: CASSYSLASGAFYEQYF. CDR3 in DNA: TGTGCCAGCAGTTACTCCCTGGCTAGCGGGGCGTTCTACGAGCAGTACTTC. This rearrangement joins TRBV6-2 or TRBV6-3 to TRBJ2-7; TRBD2 matches 9 bases. This CDR3 contains 17 residues. V was clipped by 0 bases and J by 3 bases; unmatched bases: 9. Germline V gene lookup returns CDR1 MNHEY and CDR2 SVGEGT.

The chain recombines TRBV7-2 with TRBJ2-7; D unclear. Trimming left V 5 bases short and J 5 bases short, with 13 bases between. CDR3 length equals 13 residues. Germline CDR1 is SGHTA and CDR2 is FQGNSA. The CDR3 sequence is CASSPSAPHEQYF. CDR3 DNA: TGTGCCAGCAGCCCCAGCGCCCCCCACGAGCAGTACTTC.

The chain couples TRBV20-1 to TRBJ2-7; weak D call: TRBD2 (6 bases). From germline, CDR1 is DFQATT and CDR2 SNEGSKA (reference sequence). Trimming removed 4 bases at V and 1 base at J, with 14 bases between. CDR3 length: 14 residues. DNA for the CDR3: TGCAGTGCTAACCACCGGGACTCTTCCTACGAGCAGTACTTC. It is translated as CSANHRDSSYEQYF.

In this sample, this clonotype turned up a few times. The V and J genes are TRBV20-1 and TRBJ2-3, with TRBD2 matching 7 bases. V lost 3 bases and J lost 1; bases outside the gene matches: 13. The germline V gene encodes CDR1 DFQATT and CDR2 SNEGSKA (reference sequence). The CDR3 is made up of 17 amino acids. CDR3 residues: CSASSRSQRGRTDTQYF. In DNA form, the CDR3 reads TGCAGTGCTAGTAGTAGGAGCCAGCGGGGCCGCACAGATACGCAGTATTTT.

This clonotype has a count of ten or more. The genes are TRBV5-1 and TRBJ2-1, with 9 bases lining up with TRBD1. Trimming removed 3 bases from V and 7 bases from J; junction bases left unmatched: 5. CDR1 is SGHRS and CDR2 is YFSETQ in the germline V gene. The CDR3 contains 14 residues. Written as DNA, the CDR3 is TGCGCCAGCAGCTGGGGGACAGGGAAAAATGAGCAGTTCTTC. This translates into CASSWGTGKNEQFF.

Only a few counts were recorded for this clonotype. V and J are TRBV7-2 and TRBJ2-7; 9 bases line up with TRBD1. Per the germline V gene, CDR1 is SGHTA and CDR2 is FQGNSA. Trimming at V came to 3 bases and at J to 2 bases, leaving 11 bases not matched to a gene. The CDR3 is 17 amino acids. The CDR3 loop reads CASSFRVTGGFTYEQYF. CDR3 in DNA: TGTGCCAGCAGCTTTAGAGTTACAGGGGGCTTCACCTACGAGCAGTACTTC.